This note documents a single TCR beta chain sequence. This CDR3 is built from 14 residues. Trimming stripped 3 bases from V and 8 bases from J, with 14 bases between. The germline V gene encodes CDR1 MNHNY and CDR2 SVGAGI (reference sequence). The data derive from a study of chemoradiotherapy in HPV16-positive cancers. The method was immunoSEQ multiplex PCR; TCRdb's version includes in-frame clones alone and lacks a portion of them. The sample includes 9,500 to 15,000 clones, around 90% of them seen just once. The origin of this receptor is a human donor with HPV-associated anogenital cancer. This chain uses TRBV6-6 with TRBJ2-1, with D possibly matching TRBD2 (5 bases). This material was acquired from a patient who underwent chemoradiotherapy. For the CDR3, the DNA is TGTGCCAGCAGTTATTCCGGACTCCGATATGAGCAGTTCTTC. Translating it yields CASSYSGLRYEQFF.